The next 16 T cell receptor beta chains were all read from a single sample in a study of cytomegalovirus exposure and HLA in healthy donors. The PCR made use of 60 Vbeta and 13 Jbeta primers. The repertoire was sequenced with immunoSEQ multiplex PCR; TCRdb's copy has only in-frame clones and lacks some. There are 160,000 or so clones in the sample; 75% to 80% occur only once, and just under 6.5% lies in the top ten. The sample taken for sequencing was PBMCs. Receptors originate from a middle-aged man in good health and CMV-seropositive.

The rearrangement uses TRBV28 and TRBJ1-2; possible D gene TRBD1, 5 bases. The V end was cut by 5 bases, the J end by 5 bases, with 12 bases between. The length of the CDR3 is 13 residues. Germline V lookup: CDR1 MDHEN, CDR2 SYDVKM. DNA for the CDR3: TGTGCCAGCAGTCCGGGGGGGAGATATGGCTACACCTTC. Protein: CASSPGGRYGYTF.

CDR3 protein: CASSDSGTVLPRYGYTF. As DNA, the CDR3 is TGTGCCAGCAGTGACTCCGGGACAGTTTTACCCCGCTATGGCTACACCTTC. This chain uses TRBV25-1 with TRBJ1-2, with 7 nucleotides matching TRBD1. CDR3 length equals 17 residues. Germline values: CDR1 MGHDK, CDR2 SYGVNS. Trimming removed 3 bases from V and 4 bases from J; junction bases left unmatched: 14.

This rearrangement joins TRBV6-1 to TRBJ2-7, with D maybe TRBD1 (6 bases). In germline, CDR1 is MNHNS, CDR2 SASEGT. The CDR3 sequence is 15 residues long. Trimming removed 5 bases from V and 0 bases from J, with 14 bases in between. CDR3: CASSLRTVSSYEQYF. In DNA, the CDR3 is TGTGCCAGCAGTCTCCGGACAGTGAGCTCCTACGAGCAGTACTTC.

The chain recombines TRBV2 with TRBJ2-1, with D hard to call. Germline V gene data show CDR1 as SNHLY and CDR2 as FYNNEI. Trimming took off 5 bases at V and 4 bases at J, with 6 bases between the two ends. This CDR3 is built from 12 residues. As DNA, the CDR3 is TGTGCCAGCAGTTTTCCATACAATGAGCAGTTCTTC. Amino acid sequence: CASSFPYNEQFF.

V gene TRBV9 combines with J gene TRBJ1-6, with D possibly matching TRBD1 (5 bases). Between the trimmed V and J ends, which lost 1 base and 9 bases, there was a span of 11 bases. CDR1 is SGDLS, CDR2 YYNGEE, per germline. The CDR3 totals 14 residues. CDR3 residues: CASSVQGTGSPLHF. The CDR3 DNA reads TGTGCCAGCAGCGTACAGGGTACAGGTTCACCCCTCCACTTT.

This chain connects TRBV5-4 to TRBJ1-1; no clear D. V was cut by 4 bases and J by 8 bases, with 18 bases left in between. The CDR3 is 14 residues long. The germline V gene encodes CDR1 SGHNT and CDR2 YYREEE (reference sequence). The chain's CDR3 is CASSVGPGGVEAFF. CDR3 DNA: TGTGCCAGCAGCGTTGGGCCCGGCGGGGTGGAAGCTTTCTTT.

The chain is built from TRBV11-3 and TRBJ2-1, with 10 bases fitting TRBD2. The germline CDR1 and CDR2 sequences are SGHNT and YENEEA. The V and J ends lost 7 bases and 4 bases, in that order; junction bases with no gene match: 7. The CDR3 has 15 residues. CDR3 bases: TGTGCCAGCACTCTATCTAGCGGGAGTTACAATGAGCAGTTCTTC. Translation: CASTLSSGSYNEQFF.

Here the CDR3 DNA reads TGTGCCAGCAGTTTACACACGAACACCGGGGAGCTGTTTTTT. Translating it yields CASSLHTNTGELFF. This chain uses TRBV27 with TRBJ2-2; no reliable D call. The CDR3 is 14 residues long. V lost 2 bases and J 0 bases, leaving 4 bases between the germline ends. The germline gives CDR1 MNHEY, CDR2 SMNVEV (reference sequence).

The chain combines TRBV27 with TRBJ2-2; possibly TRBD2 for D (5 bases). The germline gives CDR1 MNHEY, CDR2 SMNVEV (reference sequence). V was trimmed by 2 bases and J by 4 bases, leaving 14 bases between them. This CDR3 spans 16 amino acids. CDR3 nucleotide sequence: TGTGCCAGCAGTTTAAGGCCAGCTCGGGGCACCGGGGAGCTGTTTTTT. The encoded protein is CASSLRPARGTGELFF.

This clone has only one observation. The chain combines TRBV5-6 with TRBJ2-3, with D perhaps matching TRBD2 (6 bases). The germline V and J ends were trimmed by 0 bases and 9 bases, with 14 bases remaining between them. The germline CDR1 and CDR2 sequences are SGHDT and YYEEEE. The CDR3 sequence is 14 residues long. The CDR3 sequence is CASSLAGGRRTQYF. The CDR3 DNA sequence: TGTGCCAGCAGCTTGGCTGGGGGGAGGCGGACGCAGTATTTT.

This chain joins TRBV14 and TRBJ2-2; TRBD2 agrees at 9 bases. Trimming removed 1 base from V and 5 bases from J; junction bases left unmatched: 2. CDR3 size: 15 residues. Germline V gene data show CDR1 as SGHDN and CDR2 as FVKESK. CDR3: CASSQVTSGTGELFF. CDR3 coding DNA: TGTGCCAGCAGCCAAGTGACTAGCGGAACCGGGGAGCTGTTTTTT. Drawing the rest from reference TRBV14 and TRBJ2-2, the complete variable domain is EAGVTQFPSHSVIEKGQTVTLRCDPISGHDNLYWYRRVMGKEIKFLLHFVKESKQDESGMPNNRFLAERTGGTYSTLKVQPAELEDSGVYFCASSQVTSGTGELFFGEGSRLTVL.

J is TRBJ1-5 and V is TRBV2, with D maybe TRBD1 (5 bases). Germline V gives CDR1 SNHLY, CDR2 FYNNEI. Trimming left V 1 base short and J 4 bases short, with 14 bases between. CDR3 size: 16 residues. CDR3 in amino acids: CASSEVWQGRNQPQHF. The DNA of the CDR3 is TGTGCCAGCAGTGAAGTTTGGCAGGGAAGAAATCAGCCCCAGCATTTT.

The chain is built from TRBV29-1 and TRBJ2-1; TRBD2 might be the D (5 bases). V was shortened by 4 bases and J by 12 bases, with 13 bases between the two germline ends. CDR3 length: 11 amino acids. Germline V gives CDR1 SQVTM, CDR2 ANQGSEA. CDR3 DNA sequence: TGCAGCGTTGGGCTAGCAGCCGTGCAGTTCTTC. This encodes CSVGLAAVQFF.

The rearrangement links TRBV6-5 to TRBJ1-4; 9 nucleotides align to TRBD1. This CDR3 region has 15 residues. Losses at the gene ends were 6 bases for V and 5 bases for J; bases not matched to a gene: 7. From germline, CDR1 is MNHEY and CDR2 SVGAGI. The CDR3 sequence is CASSLGQGQNEKLFF. The CDR3 DNA follows: TGTGCCAGCAGCCTGGGACAGGGCCAAAATGAAAAACTGTTTTTT.

The chain is built from TRBV6-5 and TRBJ2-5; 10 nucleotides line up with TRBD1. The CDR3 is 14 residues long. V shed 6 bases and J 2 bases; nucleotides not matched to a gene: 3. Germline loops: CDR1 MNHEY, CDR2 SVGAGI. The CDR3 spells CASRWDRGQETQYF. The CDR3 DNA sequence: TGTGCCAGCAGGTGGGACAGGGGACAAGAGACCCAGTACTTC.

This clone was recorded once. The chain carries TRBV4-2 and TRBJ2-6; 7 positions match TRBD2. This CDR3 spans 17 amino acids. Germline CDR1 reads LGHNA; CDR2 reads YNFKEQ. V shed 4 bases, J shed 0 bases, and the junction held 6 bases outside the gene matches. CDR3 bases: TGTGCCAGCAGCCGAACTAGCGCATACTCTGGGGCCAACGTCCTGACTTTC. Amino acid sequence: CASSRTSAYSGANVLTF.